This T cell receptor beta chain was captured by sequencing in a study of naive and memory T cell subsets. Study-wide results and caveats: Over 85% of naive TCR sequences appeared only once, unlike memory subsets. Naive repertoires, especially CD8, held a few larger clonotypes, possibly memory cells re-expressing CD45RA.

V lost 1 base and J 6 bases, leaving 13 bases between the germline ends. This CDR3 spans 14 amino acids. Four subsets defined by CD45RA and CD27 were sorted after CD3, CD4, CD8 and live/dead staining. The beta constant-region primer was an equimolar mix of two oligonucleotides covering TRBC1 and TRBC2. The ligated cDNA underwent four PCR rounds using SP2 and nested alpha and beta constant-region primers. Ligation attached a single-stranded oligonucleotide with a 12-nucleotide UMI and the SP2 primer to the cDNA 3' end. TCRdb passed the UMI-ligation and nested PCR reads through MiXCR, listing each CDR3 protein once. The sample has 150,000 or so distinct CDR3 sequences; 22% are singletons. Turning to this clonotype: Antigen unknown.

The origin of this receptor is a human donor in good health. The rearrangement joins TRBV12-3 or TRBV12-4 to TRBJ2-7; a possible D gene is TRBD2 (6 bases). Sequenced input: naive CD4+ T cells from blood. CDR3 in DNA: TGTGCCAGCAGTTTAGGCCGGGACGGGGGCGAGCAGTACTTC. As protein: CASSLGRDGGEQYF.